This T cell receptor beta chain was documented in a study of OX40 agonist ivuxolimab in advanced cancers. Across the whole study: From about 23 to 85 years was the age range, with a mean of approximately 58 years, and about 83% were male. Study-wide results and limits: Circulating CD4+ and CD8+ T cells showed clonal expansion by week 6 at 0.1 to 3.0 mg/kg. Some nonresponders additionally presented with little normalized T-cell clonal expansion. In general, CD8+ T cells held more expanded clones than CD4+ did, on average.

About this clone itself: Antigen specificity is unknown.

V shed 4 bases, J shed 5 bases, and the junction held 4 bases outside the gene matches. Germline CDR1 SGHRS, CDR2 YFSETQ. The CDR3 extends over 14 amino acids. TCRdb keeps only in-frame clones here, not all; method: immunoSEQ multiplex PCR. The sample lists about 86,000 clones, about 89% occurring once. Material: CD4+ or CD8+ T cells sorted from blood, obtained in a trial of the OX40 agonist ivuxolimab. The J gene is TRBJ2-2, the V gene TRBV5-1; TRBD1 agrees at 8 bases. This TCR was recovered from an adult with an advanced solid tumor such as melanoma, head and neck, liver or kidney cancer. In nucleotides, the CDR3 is TGCGCCAGCAGCGGAACAGGGGGAACCGGGGAGCTGTTTTTT. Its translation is CASSGTGGTGELFF.